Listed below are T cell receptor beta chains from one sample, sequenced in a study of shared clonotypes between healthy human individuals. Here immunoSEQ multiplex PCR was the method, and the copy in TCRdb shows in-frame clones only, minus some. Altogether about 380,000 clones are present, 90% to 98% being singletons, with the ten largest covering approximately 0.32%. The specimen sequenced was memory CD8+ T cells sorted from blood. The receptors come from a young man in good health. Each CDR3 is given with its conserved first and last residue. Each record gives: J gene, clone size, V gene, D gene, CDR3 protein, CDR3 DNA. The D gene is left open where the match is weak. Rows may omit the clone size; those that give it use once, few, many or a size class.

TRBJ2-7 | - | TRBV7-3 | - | CASSQETGYEQYF | TGTGCCAGCAGCCAAGAAACAGGGTACGAGCAGTACTTC
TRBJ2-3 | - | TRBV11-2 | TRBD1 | CASSLEVGRGRLDTQYF | TGTGCCAGCAGCTTAGAAGTCGGCAGGGGGCGCCTAGATACGCAGTATTTT
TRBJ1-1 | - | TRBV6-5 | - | CASRRNTEAFF | TGTGCCAGCAGAAGGAACACTGAAGCTTTCTTT
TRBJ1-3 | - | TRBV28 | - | CASSSLSDSGNTIYF | TGTGCCAGCAGTTCCCTAAGCGACTCTGGAAACACCATATATTTT
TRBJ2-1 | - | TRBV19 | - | CASSPGWAGINEQFF | TGTGCCAGTAGTCCAGGATGGGCGGGCATCAATGAGCAGTTCTTC
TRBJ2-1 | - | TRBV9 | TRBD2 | CASSVRTSGRRASSEQFF | TGTGCCAGCAGCGTGCGGACTAGCGGGAGGAGGGCTTCGAGTGAGCAGTTCTTC
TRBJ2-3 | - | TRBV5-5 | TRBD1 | CASSLGQYTDTQYF | TGTGCCAGCAGCCTGGGACAGTACACAGATACGCAGTATTTT
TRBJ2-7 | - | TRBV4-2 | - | CASSQVDRSYEQYF | TGTGCCAGCAGCCAAGTCGACCGTTCCTACGAGCAGTACTTC
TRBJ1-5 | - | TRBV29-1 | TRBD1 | CSAGGSTNQPQHF | TGCAGCGCAGGGGGCTCTACCAATCAGCCCCAGCATTTT
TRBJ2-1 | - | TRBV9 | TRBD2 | CASSVDSLAAHWDSYNEQFF | TGTGCCAGCAGCGTTGACAGTCTAGCGGCTCACTGGGACTCCTACAATGAGCAGTTCTTC
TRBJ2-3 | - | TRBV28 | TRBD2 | CASSPGLAFSTDTQYF | TGTGCCAGCAGTCCAGGACTAGCGTTTAGCACAGATACGCAGTATTTT
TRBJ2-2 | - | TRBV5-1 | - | CASSLSSAGTGELFF | TGCGCCAGCAGCTTGTCTTCCGCGGGCACCGGGGAGCTGTTTTTT
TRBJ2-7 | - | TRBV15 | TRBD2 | CATSSEGASGTYEQYF | TGTGCCACCAGCAGTGAGGGGGCTAGCGGGACCTACGAGCAGTACTTC
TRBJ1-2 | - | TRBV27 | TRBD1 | CASRGMGRGDGYTF | TGTGCCAGCAGGGGGATGGGCAGGGGGGATGGCTACACCTTC
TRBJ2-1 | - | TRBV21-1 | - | CASSNGFRGPSYNEQFF | TGTGCCAGCAGCAACGGGTTCCGGGGCCCTTCCTACAATGAGCAGTTCTTC
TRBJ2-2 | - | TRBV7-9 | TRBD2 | CASSLLLAANTGELFF | TGTGCCAGCAGCTTACTCCTAGCGGCCAACACCGGGGAGCTGTTTTTT
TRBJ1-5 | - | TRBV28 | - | CASSFVTYSNQPQHF | TGTGCCAGCAGTTTCGTGACTTATAGCAATCAGCCCCAGCATTTT
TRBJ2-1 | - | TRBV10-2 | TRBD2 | CASSNSGLAIDEQFF | TGCGCCAGCAGTAACTCGGGACTAGCGATCGATGAGCAGTTCTTC
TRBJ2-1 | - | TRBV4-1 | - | CASSQVRARGFYNEQFF | TGCGCCAGCAGCCAAGTTCGGGCTCGCGGGTTCTACAATGAGCAGTTCTTC
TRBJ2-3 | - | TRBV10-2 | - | CASRNLDTDTQYF | TGCGCCAGCAGGAACCTAGACACAGATACGCAGTATTTT
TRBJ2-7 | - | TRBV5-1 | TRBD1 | CASSLAGTGPYEQYF | TGCGCCAGCAGCTTGGCCGGGACAGGTCCCTACGAGCAGTACTTC
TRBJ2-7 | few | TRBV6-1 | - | CASRQGSSEQYF | TGTGCCAGCAGGCAGGGGAGCAGCGAGCAGTACTTC
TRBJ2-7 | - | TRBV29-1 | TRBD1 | CSVGRDRSPYEQYF | TGCAGCGTTGGACGGGACAGGTCTCCCTACGAGCAGTACTTC
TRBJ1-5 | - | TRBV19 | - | CASSIGGFSNQPQHF | TGTGCCAGTAGTATCGGCGGGTTTAGCAATCAGCCCCAGCATTTT
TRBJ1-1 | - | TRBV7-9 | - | CASSHGNTEAFF | TGTGCCAGCAGCCACGGAAACACTGAAGCTTTCTTT
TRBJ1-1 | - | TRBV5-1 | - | CASSLAPQDASEAFF | TGCGCCAGCAGCTTGGCCCCACAGGACGCGAGTGAAGCTTTCTTT
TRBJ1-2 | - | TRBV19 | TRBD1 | CASSVWTGFDYGYTF | TGTGCCAGTAGTGTATGGACAGGGTTCGACTATGGCTACACCTTC
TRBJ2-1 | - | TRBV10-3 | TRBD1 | CAIGGQGSRQFF | TGTGCCATCGGGGGACAGGGATCAAGGCAGTTCTTC
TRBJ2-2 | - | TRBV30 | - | CAWDGNTGELFF | TGTGCCTGGGACGGAAACACCGGGGAGCTGTTTTTT
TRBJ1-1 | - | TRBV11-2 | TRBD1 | CASSLVAQGARAEAFF | TGTGCCAGCAGCTTAGTCGCACAGGGGGCGCGGGCTGAAGCTTTCTTT
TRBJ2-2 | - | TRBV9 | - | CASSEGPYEGGELFF | TGTGCCAGCAGCGAGGGGCCTTACGAGGGCGGGGAGCTGTTTTTT
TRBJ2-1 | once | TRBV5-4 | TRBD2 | CASSPTSGPSYNEQFF | TGTGCCAGCAGCCCTACTAGCGGCCCCTCCTACAATGAGCAGTTCTTC
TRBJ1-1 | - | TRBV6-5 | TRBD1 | CASRTGQGDTEAFF | TGTGCCAGCAGAACTGGACAGGGTGACACTGAAGCTTTCTTT
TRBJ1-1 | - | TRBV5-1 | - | CASSFRGGTEAFF | TGCGCCAGCAGCTTCCGGGGGGGCACTGAAGCTTTCTTT
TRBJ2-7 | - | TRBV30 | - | CAWSNFQGGEQYF | TGTGCCTGGAGTAATTTTCAAGGGGGCGAGCAGTACTTC
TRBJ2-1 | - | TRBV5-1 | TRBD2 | CASSAGREQVKFF | TGCGCCAGCAGCGCAGGGAGGGAACAGGTTAAGTTCTTC
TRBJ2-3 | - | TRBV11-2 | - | CASSLAGDTQYF | TGTGCCAGCAGCTTAGCGGGAGATACGCAGTATTTT
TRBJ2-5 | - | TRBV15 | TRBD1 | CATSRDRAPGETQYF | TGTGCCACCAGCAGGGACAGGGCCCCCGGTGAGACCCAGTACTTC
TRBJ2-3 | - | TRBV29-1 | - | CSVETTDTQYF | TGCAGCGTCGAGACCACAGATACGCAGTATTTT
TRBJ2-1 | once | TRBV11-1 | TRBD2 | CASSLAGLANNEQFF | TGTGCCAGCAGCTTAGCGGGACTAGCGAACAATGAGCAGTTCTTC
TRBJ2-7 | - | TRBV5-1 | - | CASSLLEIRTAPSYEQYF | TGCGCCAGCAGCCTCTTGGAAATCCGGACAGCTCCCTCCTACGAGCAGTACTTC
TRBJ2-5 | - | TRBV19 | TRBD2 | CASSILFRGRAGETQYF | TGTGCCAGTAGTATTTTGTTTCGCGGGAGGGCCGGAGAGACCCAGTACTTC
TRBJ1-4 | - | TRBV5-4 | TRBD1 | CASSSRTGGSEKLFF | TGTGCCAGCAGCTCGCGGACAGGGGGGAGTGAAAAACTGTTTTTT
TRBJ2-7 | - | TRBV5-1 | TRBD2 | CASSHWGGHEQYF | TGCGCCAGCAGCCATTGGGGGGGTCACGAGCAGTACTTC
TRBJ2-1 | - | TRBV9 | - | CASSVDGAAYNEQFF | TGTGCCAGCAGCGTAGACGGGGCCGCCTACAATGAGCAGTTCTTC
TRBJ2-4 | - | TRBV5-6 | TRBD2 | CASSLRLAGAKNIQYF | TGTGCCAGCAGCTTGAGGCTAGCGGGAGCCAAAAACATTCAGTACTTC
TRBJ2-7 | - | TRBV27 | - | CASSLRTGFVGYEQYF | TGTGCCAGCAGTCTTCGAACAGGGTTCGTTGGGTACGAGCAGTACTTC
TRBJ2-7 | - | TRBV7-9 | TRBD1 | CASSIRAHRGVRSYEQYF | TGTGCCAGCAGCATTAGGGCCCACAGGGGAGTGCGCTCCTACGAGCAGTACTTC
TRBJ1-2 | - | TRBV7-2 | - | CWRYGYTF | TGTTGGCGCTATGGCTACACCTTC
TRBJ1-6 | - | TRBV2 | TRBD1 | CASRLGQAPNSPLHF | TGTGCCAGCAGATTAGGACAGGCCCCTAATTCACCCCTCCACTTT
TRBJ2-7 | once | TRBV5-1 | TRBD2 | CASSLPQTSGRLHEQYF | TGCGCCAGCAGCTTACCCCAAACTAGCGGGAGACTCCACGAGCAGTACTTC
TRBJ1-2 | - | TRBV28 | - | CASSFGGNGYTF | TGTGCCAGCAGTTTCGGGGGGAATGGCTACACCTTC
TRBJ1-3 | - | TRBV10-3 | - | CAISELGGNTIYF | TGTGCCATCAGTGAGTTAGGGGGAAACACCATATATTTT
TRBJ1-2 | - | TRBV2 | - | CASNARGPHEVYGYTF | TGTGCCAGCAATGCAAGGGGCCCCCACGAGGTTTATGGCTACACCTTC
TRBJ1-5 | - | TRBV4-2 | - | CASSRQVQALYQPQHF | TGTGCCAGCAGCCGTCAGGTCCAGGCCCTGTATCAGCCCCAGCATTTT
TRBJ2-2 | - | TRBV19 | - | CASSIVLVAKNTGELFF | -
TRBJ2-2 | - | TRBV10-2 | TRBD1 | CASSEPGQRIGELFF | TGCGCCAGCAGTGAGCCGGGACAGAGAATCGGGGAGCTGTTTTTT